This TCR beta chain was sequenced in a study of shared clonotypes between healthy human individuals. This clone appeared once. Sequencing was at deep level. Several immunoSEQ plates received, in even portions, the genomic DNA of each subset. Sequenced by immunoSEQ multiplex PCR; TCRdb stores in-frame clones only, minus some. The sample includes approximately 2,300,000 clones, around 93% of them seen just once. Germline V CDR1 and CDR2: MNHEY, SVGAGI. The CDR3 totals 15 residues. The V gene lost 3 bases and the J gene lost 0 bases, with 9 bases spanning the gap. Sequenced material: naive CD4+ T cells from PBMCs. Subset given: CD45RA+ positively selected. This receptor was taken from a man younger than 35 in good health. Some clones in this sample may be carry-over from other donors' samples. The gene calls are TRBV6-5 and TRBJ2-1; D is unresolved. Here the CDR3 DNA reads TGTGCCAGCAGTTATACGGGTAGCTCCTACAATGAGCAGTTCTTC. Residues: CASSYTGSSYNEQFF.